This T cell receptor (beta chain) was sequenced in a study of OX40 agonist ivuxolimab in advanced cancers. As for the study in general: Patients were dosed intravenously with ivuxolimab at 0.01 to 10 mg/kg every 2 weeks.

This clone was seen a few times. Researchers took blood at baseline, on cycle 4 day 1, and on cycle 7 day 1. Trimming left V 4 bases short and J 1 base short, with 9 bases between. Germline-derived CDR1 and CDR2 are MNHEY and SMNVEV (reference sequence). CDR3 size: 14 residues. Produced via immunoSEQ multiplex PCR; TCRdb's table is partial and in-frame only. This sample has around 76,000 clones; 86% occur once, and the top ten carry 2.8%. Source: CD4+ or CD8+ T cells sorted from blood, taken in a trial of the OX40 agonist ivuxolimab. The source of this sequence is an adult with an advanced solid tumor such as melanoma, head and neck, liver or kidney cancer. This chain uses TRBV27 with TRBJ2-3; D not certain. The CDR3 spells CASSSDPRTDTQYF. The CDR3 DNA reads TGTGCCAGCAGTTCGGACCCCCGCACAGATACGCAGTATTTT.